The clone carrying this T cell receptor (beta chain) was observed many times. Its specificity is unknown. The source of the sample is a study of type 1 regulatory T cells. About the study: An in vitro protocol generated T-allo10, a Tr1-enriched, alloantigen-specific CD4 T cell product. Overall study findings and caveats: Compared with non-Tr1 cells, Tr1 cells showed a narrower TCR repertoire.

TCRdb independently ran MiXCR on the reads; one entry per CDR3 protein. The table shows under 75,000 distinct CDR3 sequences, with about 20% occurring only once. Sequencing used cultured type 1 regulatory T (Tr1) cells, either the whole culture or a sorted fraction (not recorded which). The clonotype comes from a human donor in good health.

The CDR3, as DNA: TGTGCCACCAGTGACCCTGGACAGGGTTCAGATACGCAGTATTTT. Translated, it gives CATSDPGQGSDTQYF. V is TRBV24-1 and J is TRBJ2-3; 8 nucleotides agree with TRBD1. Germline V lookup: CDR1 KGHDR, CDR2 SFDVKD. This CDR3 spans 15 amino acids. V dropped 4 bases and J dropped 4; count of bases not matched to a gene: 6.